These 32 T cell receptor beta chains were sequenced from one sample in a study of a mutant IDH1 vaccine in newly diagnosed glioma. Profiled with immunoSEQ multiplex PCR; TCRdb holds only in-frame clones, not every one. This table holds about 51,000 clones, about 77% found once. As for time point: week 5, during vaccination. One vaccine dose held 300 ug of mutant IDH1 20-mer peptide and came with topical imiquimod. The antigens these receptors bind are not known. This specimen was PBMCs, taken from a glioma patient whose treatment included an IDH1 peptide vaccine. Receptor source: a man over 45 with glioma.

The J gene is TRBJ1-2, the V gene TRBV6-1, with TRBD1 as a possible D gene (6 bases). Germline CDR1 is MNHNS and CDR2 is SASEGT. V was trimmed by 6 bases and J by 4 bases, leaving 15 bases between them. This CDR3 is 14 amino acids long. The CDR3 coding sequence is TGTGCCAGCAGCCCGGGACACCGACTCTATGGCTACACCTTC. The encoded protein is CASSPGHRLYGYTF.

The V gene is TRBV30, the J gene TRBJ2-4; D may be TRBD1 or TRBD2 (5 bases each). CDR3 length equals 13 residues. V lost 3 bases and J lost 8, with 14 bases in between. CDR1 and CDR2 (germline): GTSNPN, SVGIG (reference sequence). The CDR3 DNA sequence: TGTGCCTGGAGAGGACGGGGACGGGACATTCAGTACTTC. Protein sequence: CAWRGRGRDIQYF. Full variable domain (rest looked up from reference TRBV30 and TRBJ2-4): SQTIHQWPATLVQPVGSPLSLECTVEGTSNPNLYWYRQAAGRGLQLLFYSVGIGQISSEVPQNLSASRPQDRQFILSSKKLLLSDSGFYLCAWRGRGRDIQYFGAGTRLSVL.

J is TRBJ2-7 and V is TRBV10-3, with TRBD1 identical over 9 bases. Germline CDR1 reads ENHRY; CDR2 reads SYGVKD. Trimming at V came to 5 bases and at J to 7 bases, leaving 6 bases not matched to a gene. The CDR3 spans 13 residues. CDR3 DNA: TGTGCCATCAGTTCGGAGGACAGGGGAGAGCAGTACTTC. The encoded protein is CAISSEDRGEQYF.

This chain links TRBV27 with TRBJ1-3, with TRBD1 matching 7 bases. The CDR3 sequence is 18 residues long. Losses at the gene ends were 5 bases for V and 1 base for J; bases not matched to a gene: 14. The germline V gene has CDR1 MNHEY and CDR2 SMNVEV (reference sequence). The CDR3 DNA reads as TGTGCCAGCAGTCTCAGGCCACAGGGGTCAGCGTCTGGAAACACCATATATTTT. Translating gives CASSLRPQGSASGNTIYF.

The CDR3 loop is CASSYTIRDINYGYTF. The CDR3 coding sequence is TGTGCCAGCAGTTACACTATCCGGGACATCAACTATGGCTACACCTTC. This sequence joins TRBV6-5 and TRBJ1-2; possibly TRBD1 for D (6 bases). This CDR3 is 16 amino acids long. Between the trimmed V and J ends, which lost 2 bases and 2 bases, there was a span of 15 bases. CDR1 is MNHEY and CDR2 is SVGAGI in the germline V gene.

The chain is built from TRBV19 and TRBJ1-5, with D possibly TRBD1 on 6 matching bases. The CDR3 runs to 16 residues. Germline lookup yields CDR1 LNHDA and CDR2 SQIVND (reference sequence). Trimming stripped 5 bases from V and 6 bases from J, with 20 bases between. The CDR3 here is CASSPQTGARFQPQHF. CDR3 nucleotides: TGTGCCAGTAGTCCCCAGACAGGCGCCCGTTTTCAGCCCCAGCATTTT. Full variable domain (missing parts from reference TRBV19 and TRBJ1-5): DGGITQSPKYLFRKEGQNVTLSCEQNLNHDAMYWYRQDPGQGLRLIYYSQIVNDFQKGDIAEGYSVSREKKESFPLTVTSAQKNPTAFYLCASSPQTGARFQPQHFGDGTRLSIL.

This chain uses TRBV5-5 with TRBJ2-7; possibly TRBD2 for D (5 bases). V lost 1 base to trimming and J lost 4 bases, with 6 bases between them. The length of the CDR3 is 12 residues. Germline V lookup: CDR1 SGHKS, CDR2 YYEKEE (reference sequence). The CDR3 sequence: CASSLWTYEQYF. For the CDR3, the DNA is TGTGCCAGCAGCTTGTGGACTTACGAGCAGTACTTC.

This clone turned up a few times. CDR3 in DNA: TGTGCCAGCATCGCGGAAGTTACCGGGGAGCTGTTTTTT. Protein: CASIAEVTGELFF. The V and J genes are TRBV6-6 and TRBJ2-2; D ambiguous. This CDR3 contains 13 residues. Trimming pared 7 bases from V and 5 bases from J, leaving 11 bases between. CDR1 MNHNY and CDR2 SVGAGI come from the germline V gene (reference sequence).

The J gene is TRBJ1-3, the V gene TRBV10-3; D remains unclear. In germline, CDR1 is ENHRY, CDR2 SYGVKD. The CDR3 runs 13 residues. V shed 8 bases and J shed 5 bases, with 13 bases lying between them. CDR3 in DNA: TGTGCCATCGGAAGTCCTAACAGAAACACCATATATTTT. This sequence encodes CAIGSPNRNTIYF.

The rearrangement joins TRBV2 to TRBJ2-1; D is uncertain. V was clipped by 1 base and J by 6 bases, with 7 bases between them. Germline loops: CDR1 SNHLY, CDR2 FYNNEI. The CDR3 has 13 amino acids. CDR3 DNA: TGTGCCAGCAGTGAAGAGGCGAGCAATGAGCAGTTCTTC. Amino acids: CASSEEASNEQFF.

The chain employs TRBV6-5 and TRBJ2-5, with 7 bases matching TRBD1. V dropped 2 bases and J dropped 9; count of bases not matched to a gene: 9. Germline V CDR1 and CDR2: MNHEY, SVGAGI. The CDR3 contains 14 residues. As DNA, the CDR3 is TGTGCCAGCAGTTACGAGGGGACAGAAGTAGCCCAGTACTTC. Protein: CASSYEGTEVAQYF.

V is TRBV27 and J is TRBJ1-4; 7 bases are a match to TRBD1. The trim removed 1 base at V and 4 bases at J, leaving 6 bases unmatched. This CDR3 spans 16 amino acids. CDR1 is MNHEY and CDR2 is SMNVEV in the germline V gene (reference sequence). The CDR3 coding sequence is TGTGCCAGCAGTTTATACGAGTCAGGGGGTAATGAAAAACTGTTTTTT. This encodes CASSLYESGGNEKLFF.

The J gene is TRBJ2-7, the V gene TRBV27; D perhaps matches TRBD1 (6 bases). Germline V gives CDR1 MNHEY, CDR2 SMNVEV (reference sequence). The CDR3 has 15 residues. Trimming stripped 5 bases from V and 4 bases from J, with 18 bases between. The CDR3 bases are TGTGCCAGCAGTCTACACCGGGACACCGGATACGAGCAGTACTTC. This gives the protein CASSLHRDTGYEQYF.

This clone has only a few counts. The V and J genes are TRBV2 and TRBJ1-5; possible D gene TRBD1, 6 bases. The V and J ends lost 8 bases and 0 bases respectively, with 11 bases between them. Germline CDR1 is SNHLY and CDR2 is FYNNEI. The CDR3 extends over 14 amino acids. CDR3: CASRGAYSNQPQHF. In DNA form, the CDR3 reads TGTGCCAGCCGGGGGGCGTATAGCAATCAGCCCCAGCATTTT.

CDR3 sequence (DNA): TGTGCCAGCAGTGAAGGACAGCTTACCCGACCAGATACGCAGTATTTT. Encoded protein: CASSEGQLTRPDTQYF. V gene TRBV25-1 combines with J gene TRBJ2-3; possible D gene TRBD1, 6 bases. Germline V gene sequence: CDR1 MGHDK, CDR2 SYGVNS. V was shortened by 2 bases and J by 4 bases, with 16 bases between the two germline ends. The CDR3 extends over 16 amino acids.

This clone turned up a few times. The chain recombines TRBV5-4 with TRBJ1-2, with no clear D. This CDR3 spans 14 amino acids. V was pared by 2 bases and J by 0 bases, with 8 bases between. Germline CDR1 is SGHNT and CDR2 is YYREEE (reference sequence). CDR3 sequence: CASSFGQTNYGYTF. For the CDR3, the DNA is TGTGCCAGCAGCTTCGGGCAAACTAACTATGGCTACACCTTC.

CDR3 sequence (DNA): TGTGCCAGCCGGGGAACTGAAGCTTTCTTT. It encodes CASRGTEAFF. The rearrangement links TRBV28 to TRBJ1-1; unclear D gene. Germline CDR1 is MDHEN and CDR2 is SYDVKM. The CDR3 loop spans 10 amino acids. Trimming cost V 8 bases and J 5 bases, with 6 bases left between them.

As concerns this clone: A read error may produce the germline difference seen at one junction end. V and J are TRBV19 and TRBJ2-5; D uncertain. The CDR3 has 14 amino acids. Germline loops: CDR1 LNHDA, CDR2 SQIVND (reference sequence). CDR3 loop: CASSMSFAQEAQYF. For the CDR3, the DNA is TGTGCCAGTAGTATGTCATTTGCCCAAGAGGCCCAGTACTTC.

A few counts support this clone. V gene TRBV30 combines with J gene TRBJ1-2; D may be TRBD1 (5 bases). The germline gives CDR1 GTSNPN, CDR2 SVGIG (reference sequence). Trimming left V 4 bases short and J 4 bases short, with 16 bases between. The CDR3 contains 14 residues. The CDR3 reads CAWTRRGIRYGYTF. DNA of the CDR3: TGTGCCTGGACGAGGCGGGGGATTCGCTATGGCTACACCTTC.

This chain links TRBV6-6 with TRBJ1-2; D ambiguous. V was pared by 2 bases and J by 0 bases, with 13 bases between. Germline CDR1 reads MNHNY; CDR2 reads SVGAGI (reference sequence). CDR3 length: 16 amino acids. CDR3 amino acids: CASSYRGEGTNYGYTF. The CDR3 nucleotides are TGTGCCAGCAGTTACCGCGGCGAGGGAACTAACTATGGCTACACCTTC.

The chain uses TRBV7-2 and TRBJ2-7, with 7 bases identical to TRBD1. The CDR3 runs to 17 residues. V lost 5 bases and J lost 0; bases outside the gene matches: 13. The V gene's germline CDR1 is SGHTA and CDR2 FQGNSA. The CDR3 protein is CASSPLSGAGGSYEQYF. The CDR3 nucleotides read TGTGCCAGCAGCCCTCTCTCTGGGGCAGGGGGCTCCTACGAGCAGTACTTC.

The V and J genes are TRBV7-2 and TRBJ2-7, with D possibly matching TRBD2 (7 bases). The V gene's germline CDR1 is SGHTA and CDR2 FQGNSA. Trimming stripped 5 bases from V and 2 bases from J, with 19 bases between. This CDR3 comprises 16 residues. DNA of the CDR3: TGTGCCAGCAGCCCCTGGGGGGGCAGGGGAACCTACGAGCAGTACTTC. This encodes CASSPWGGRGTYEQYF.

In DNA, the CDR3 is TGTGCCAGCACCCTGGAGGGGAGCCGGACGGTAGGGCAGTTCTTC. It is translated as CASTLEGSRTVGQFF. V gene TRBV2 combines with J gene TRBJ2-1; tentative D call: TRBD2 (6 bases). Germline V gives CDR1 SNHLY, CDR2 FYNNEI. The CDR3 extends over 15 amino acids. V was cut by 7 bases and J by 12 bases, with 25 bases left in between.

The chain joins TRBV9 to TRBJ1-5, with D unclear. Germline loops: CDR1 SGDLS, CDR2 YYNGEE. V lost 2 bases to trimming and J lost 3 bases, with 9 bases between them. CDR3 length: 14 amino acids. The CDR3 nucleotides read TGTGCCAGCAGCGTTGAAGGAGACAATCAGCCCCAGCATTTT. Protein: CASSVEGDNQPQHF.

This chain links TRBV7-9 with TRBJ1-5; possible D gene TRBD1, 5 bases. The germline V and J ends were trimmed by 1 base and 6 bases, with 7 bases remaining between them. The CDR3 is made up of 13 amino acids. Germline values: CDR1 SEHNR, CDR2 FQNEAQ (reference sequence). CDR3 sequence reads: CASSLDGAQPQHF. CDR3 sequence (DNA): TGTGCCAGCAGCTTAGACGGGGCTCAGCCCCAGCATTTT.

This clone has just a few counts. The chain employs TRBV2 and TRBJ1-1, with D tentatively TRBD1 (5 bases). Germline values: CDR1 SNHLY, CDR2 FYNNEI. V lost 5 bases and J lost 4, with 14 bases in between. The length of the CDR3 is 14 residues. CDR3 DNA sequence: TGTGCCAGCAGTAGGGGACTAGAGGGCACTGAAGCTTTCTTT. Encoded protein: CASSRGLEGTEAFF.

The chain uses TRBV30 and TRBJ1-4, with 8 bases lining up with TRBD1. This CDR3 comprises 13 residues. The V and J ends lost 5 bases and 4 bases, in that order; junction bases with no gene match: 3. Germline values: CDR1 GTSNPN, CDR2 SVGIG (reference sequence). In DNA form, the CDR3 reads TGTGCCTGGGGGACAGGCCTTAATGAAAAACTGTTTTTT. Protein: CAWGTGLNEKLFF.

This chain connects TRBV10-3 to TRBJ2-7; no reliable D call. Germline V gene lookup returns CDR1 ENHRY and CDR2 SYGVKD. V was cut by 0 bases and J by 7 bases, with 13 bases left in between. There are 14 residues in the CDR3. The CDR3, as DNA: TGTGCCATCAGTGAGTCAATGGGCAGACCTGAGCAGTACTTC. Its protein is CAISESMGRPEQYF.

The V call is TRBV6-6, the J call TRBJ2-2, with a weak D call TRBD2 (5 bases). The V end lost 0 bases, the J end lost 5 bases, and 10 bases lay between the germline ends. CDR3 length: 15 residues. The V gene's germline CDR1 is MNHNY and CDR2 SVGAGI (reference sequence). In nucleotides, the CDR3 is TGTGCCAGCAGTTACTCGAGGGAAAGAACCGGGGAGCTGTTTTTT. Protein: CASSYSRERTGELFF.

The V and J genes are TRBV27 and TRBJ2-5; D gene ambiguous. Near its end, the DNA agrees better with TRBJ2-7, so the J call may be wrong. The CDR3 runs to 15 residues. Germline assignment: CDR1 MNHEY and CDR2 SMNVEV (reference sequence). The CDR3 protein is CASSLGTGEAYEQYF. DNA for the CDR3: TGTGCCAGCAGTCTCGGTACTGGAGAAGCCTACGAGCAGTACTTC.

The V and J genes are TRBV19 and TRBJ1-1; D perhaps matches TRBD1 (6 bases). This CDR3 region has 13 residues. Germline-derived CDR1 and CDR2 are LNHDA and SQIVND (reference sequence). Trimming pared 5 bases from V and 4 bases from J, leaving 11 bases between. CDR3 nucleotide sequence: TGTGCCAGTAGTGCGGAAGGGGGCACTGAAGCTTTCTTT. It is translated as CASSAEGGTEAFF.

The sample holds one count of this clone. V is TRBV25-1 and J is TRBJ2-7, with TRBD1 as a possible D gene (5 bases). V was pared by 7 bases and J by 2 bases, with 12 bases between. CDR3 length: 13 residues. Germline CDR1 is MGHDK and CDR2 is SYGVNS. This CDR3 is CASTQAGTYEQYF. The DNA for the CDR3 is TGTGCCAGCACCCAGGCAGGGACCTACGAGCAGTACTTC.